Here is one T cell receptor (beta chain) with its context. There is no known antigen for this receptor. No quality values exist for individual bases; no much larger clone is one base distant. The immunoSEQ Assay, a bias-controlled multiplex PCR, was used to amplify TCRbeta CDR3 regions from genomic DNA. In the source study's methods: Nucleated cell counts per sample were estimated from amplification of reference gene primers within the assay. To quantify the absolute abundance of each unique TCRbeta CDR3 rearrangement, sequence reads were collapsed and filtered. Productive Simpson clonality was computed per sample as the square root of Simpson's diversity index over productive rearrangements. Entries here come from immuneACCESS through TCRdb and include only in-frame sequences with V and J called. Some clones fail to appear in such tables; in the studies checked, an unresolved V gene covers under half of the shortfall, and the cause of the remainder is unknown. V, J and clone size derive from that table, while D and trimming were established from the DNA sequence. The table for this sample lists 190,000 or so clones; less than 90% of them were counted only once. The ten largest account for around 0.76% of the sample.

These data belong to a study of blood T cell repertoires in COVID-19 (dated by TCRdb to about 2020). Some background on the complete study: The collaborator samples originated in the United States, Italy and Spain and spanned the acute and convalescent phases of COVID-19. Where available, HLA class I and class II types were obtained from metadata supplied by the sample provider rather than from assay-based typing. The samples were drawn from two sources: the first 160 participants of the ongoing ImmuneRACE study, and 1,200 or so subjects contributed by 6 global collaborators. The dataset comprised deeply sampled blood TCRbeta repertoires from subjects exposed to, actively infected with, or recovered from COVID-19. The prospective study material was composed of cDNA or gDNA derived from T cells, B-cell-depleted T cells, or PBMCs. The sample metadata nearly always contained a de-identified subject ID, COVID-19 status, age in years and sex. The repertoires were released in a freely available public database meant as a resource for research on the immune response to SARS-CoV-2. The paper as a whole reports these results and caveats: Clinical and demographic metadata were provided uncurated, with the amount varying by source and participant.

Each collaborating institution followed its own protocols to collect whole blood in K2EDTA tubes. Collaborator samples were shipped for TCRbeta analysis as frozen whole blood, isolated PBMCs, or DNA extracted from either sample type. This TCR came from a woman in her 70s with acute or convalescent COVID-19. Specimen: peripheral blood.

CDR3 loop: CASSLLVGNGIKEQYF. The DNA sequence is given as TGTGCCAGCAGTTTACTTGTCGGGAATGGTATTAAAGAGCAGTACTTC. The chain was built from TRBV27 and TRBJ2-7; the D gene is possibly TRBD2, with 5 bases matching. The cysteine opens and the phenylalanine closes a CDR3 of 16 amino acids. Solely the CDR3 DNA is kept, with 48 bases framed from the first base. V was cut back by 2 bases and J by 7 bases, leaving a gap of 21 bases between them. According to the germline V gene (reference sequence), CDR1 reads MNHEY and CDR2 reads SMNVEV.